This T cell receptor beta chain is from a study of T-cell memory formation after mild COVID-19. Study at large: TCR clusters showed largely donor specificity.

This clonotype was seen only a few times. Its antigen is unknown. Study findings and constraints: Clones that got smaller from day 15 to 85 had even CD4/CD8, while clones growing later tipped toward CD4+.

TCRdb re-called the 5' RACE reads through MiXCR, storing one row per CDR3 protein. The sample has about 560,000 distinct CDR3 sequences, roughly 17% seen once. Germline CDR1 LGHDT, CDR2 YNNKEL (reference sequence). This CDR3 has 15 amino acids. Trimming took 1 base from V and 3 from J; bases not matched to a gene: 4. Sample: PBMCs or a T cell subset sorted from them (not recorded which). This chain uses TRBV3-1 with TRBJ2-7, with TRBD1 matching 9 bases. This TCR derives from an adult woman who had mild COVID-19 (a few samples of this study predate the infection). Cell type and time point are not known. Here the CDR3 reads CASSQVGTGNYEQYF. The CDR3 DNA sequence: TGTGCCAGCAGCCAAGTGGGGACAGGGAACTACGAGCAGTACTTC.